This T cell receptor (beta chain) was retrieved from a study of T-cell memory formation after mild COVID-19. Across the whole study: In these data, TCR clusters were largely donor specific. Study results and caveats: Contracting CD4+ clones sat mainly in CM and EM; CD8+ in EMRA. Clones that contracted from day 15 to 85 had balanced CD4/CD8; later expanders were CD4+ biased.

The length of the CDR3 is 14 residues. V lost 6 bases, J lost 4 bases, and 15 bases lay in between. Per the germline V gene, CDR1 is KGHSH and CDR2 is LQKENI. In the case of this clonotype: Its cognate antigen is unknown.

Each CDR3 protein gets one entry after TCRdb re-called the 5' RACE reads with MiXCR. The table includes about 170,000 distinct CDR3 sequences, approximately 12% detected once. The source of this sequence is a man aged 18 to 30 who had mild COVID-19 (a few samples of this study predate the infection). Cell type and time point are not known. The chain carries TRBV18 and TRBJ1-1, with D perhaps matching TRBD1 (6 bases). The sample was PBMCs or a T cell subset sorted from them (not recorded which). CDR3 sequence (DNA): TGTGCCAGCTCCCCCTTTCCAGGGGCCACTGAAGCTTTCTTT. Its translation: CASSPFPGATEAFF.